This TCR beta chain was obtained from a study of cytomegalovirus exposure and HLA in healthy donors. The PCR ran on 60 Vbeta and 13 Jbeta primers. Assay used: immunoSEQ multiplex PCR; TCRdb lists only in-frame clones, some missing. The sample has around 100,000 clones; roughly 78% are singletons. The material sequenced was PBMCs. The clonotype was recovered from a male donor in good health and CMV-seropositive.

As DNA, the CDR3 is TGTGCCAGCAGTGAGACAGGGGTGACCTACGAGCAGTACTTC. This encodes CASSETGVTYEQYF. The rearrangement joins TRBV6-1 to TRBJ2-7; 8 nucleotides align to TRBD1. CDR3 length: 14 residues. V lost 3 bases to trimming and J lost 2 bases; unmatched junction nucleotides: 3. Germline values: CDR1 MNHNS, CDR2 SASEGT.